This TCR beta chain was identified during a study of cytomegalovirus exposure and HLA in healthy donors. Researchers ran the PCR with 60 Vbeta and 13 Jbeta primers. Here immunoSEQ multiplex PCR was the method, and the copy in TCRdb shows in-frame clones only, minus some. The sample includes roughly 150,000 clones, approximately 80% of them seen just once. With 1 base clipped from V and 6 bases from J, the junction kept 3 bases outside the gene matches. The CDR3 runs to 14 residues. Germline V gives CDR1 MDHEN, CDR2 SYDVKM. The chain links TRBV28 to TRBJ2-1; 7 bases are a match to TRBD1. The sample was PBMCs. The TCR originated in a male donor in good health and CMV-seronegative. CDR3 sequence reads: CASSLYRGGNEQFF. The CDR3 nucleotides read TGTGCCAGCAGTTTATACAGGGGTGGCAATGAGCAGTTCTTC.